This TCR beta chain was captured by sequencing in a study of Graves' ophthalmopathy and Graves' hyperthyroidism. Looking at the study overall: Over 18 months of follow-up, stable hyperthyroidism required that no ophthalmopathy appear. Findings and caveats of the study: Sensitivity of around 67% and specificity of about 72% were achieved by the model that predicted ophthalmopathy progression.

Excluded were patients with other autoimmune diseases, uncontrolled infections, pregnancy or lactation. The evidence that diagnosis relied on was clinical symptoms, serum thyroxine, TRAb, thyroid ultrasound and orbital computed tomography. Remarks on this clonotype: Its specificity is not known. This may come from a read error, since a much larger clone is one base off.

Amplified material comprised TCR beta CDR3 regions derived from RNA transcripts. First-round RT-PCR used HTBI primers; second-round multiplex PCR followed. MiXCR was run by TCRdb on the multiplex PCR reads, yielding one entry per CDR3 protein. The sample contains about 550,000 distinct CDR3 sequences, just under 40% of which appear only once. Sequenced sample: peripheral blood or thyroid tissue (not recorded which). The source of this sequence is an adult man with Graves' hyperthyroidism.

CDR3 loop: CANSLVGGETYEQYF. The CDR3 DNA reads as TGTGCCAACAGCTTGGTCGGGGGAGAGACCTACGAGCAGTACTTC. This sequence joins TRBV5-6 and TRBJ2-7; possible D gene TRBD2, 6 bases. The CDR3 sequence is 15 residues long. CDR1 is SGHDT, CDR2 YYEEEE, per germline.